Described below is a single T cell receptor beta chain sequence and its context. TCRdb's table, derived via immunoSEQ multiplex PCR, lists solely in-frame clones and lacks some. The table has 390,000 or so clones, around 83% seen once. This sample was taken from a study of blood T cell repertoires in COVID-19. This CDR3 has 15 residues. The germline V gene encodes CDR1 SGHTA and CDR2 FQGNSA. V was pared by 6 bases and J by 4 bases, with 18 bases between. The specimen was PBMCs or T cells enriched from blood (not recorded which). The chain carries TRBV7-2 and TRBJ1-2; D might be TRBD1 (5 bases). The TCR sequence derives from a woman aged 45-65 years who had recovered from COVID-19. The CDR3 sequence: CASSLQRQGSYGYTF. Written as DNA, the CDR3 is TGTGCCAGCAGTCTCCAGAGGCAGGGCTCCTATGGCTACACCTTC. The full variable domain, its missing parts supplied by reference TRBV7-2 and TRBJ1-2, is GAGVSQSPSNKVTEKGKDVELRCDPISGHTALYWYRQSLGQGLEFLIYFQGNSAPDKSGLPSDRFSAERTGGSVSTLTIQRTQQEDSAVYLCASSLQRQGSYGYTFGSGTRLTVV.